The 8 T cell receptor beta chains below come from one sample, sequenced in a study of cytomegalovirus exposure and HLA in healthy donors. The PCR ran on 60 Vbeta and 13 Jbeta primers. The method was immunoSEQ multiplex PCR; TCRdb's version includes in-frame clones alone and lacks a portion of them. The top ten clones hold approximately 10% of a sample with 100,000 to 150,000 clones, over 65% of them seen once. The sequenced sample was PBMCs. Every receptor here comes from a young man in good health and CMV-seropositive.

This clone has only a few counts. The rearrangement joins TRBV7-2 to TRBJ2-7, with D uncertain. The CDR3 runs 14 residues. Germline CDR1 is SGHTA and CDR2 is FQGNSA. Trimming removed 1 base at V and 2 bases at J, with 9 bases between. Here the CDR3 reads CASSLGGGAYEQYF. In nucleotides, the CDR3 is TGTGCCAGCAGCTTAGGTGGTGGAGCCTACGAGCAGTACTTC.

The chain joins TRBV7-9 to TRBJ1-3; D not resolved. V was cut by 3 bases and J by 4 bases, with 4 bases left in between. CDR1 is SEHNR, CDR2 FQNEAQ, per germline (reference sequence). The length of the CDR3 is 12 residues. As DNA, the CDR3 is TGTGCCAGCAGCTTCGGGGGAAACACCATATATTTT. This encodes CASSFGGNTIYF.

The chain carries TRBV5-1 and TRBJ2-3, with a weak D call TRBD2 (7 bases). Germline CDR1 is SGHRS and CDR2 is YFSETQ. Trimming pared 4 bases from V and 2 bases from J, leaving 29 bases between. This CDR3 region has 20 residues. CDR3 bases: TGCGCCAGCAGCACACAGGGACGGAGACTAGCCGCCTCCTACACAGATACGCAGTATTTT. Its translation: CASSTQGRRLAASYTDTQYF.

CDR3 amino acids: CASSLSGIRTDTQYF. The CDR3 DNA is TGTGCCAGCAGCTTAAGCGGGATACGTACAGATACGCAGTATTTT. This rearrangement joins TRBV7-9 to TRBJ2-3, with 7 bases that match TRBD2. The CDR3 is 15 residues long. Germline assignment: CDR1 SEHNR and CDR2 FQNEAQ (reference sequence). V was clipped by 2 bases and J by 3 bases; unmatched bases: 5.

The CDR3 loop reads CASSSPSEQYYEQYF. DNA for the CDR3: TGTGCCAGCAGTTCCCCCAGCGAGCAGTACTACGAGCAGTACTTC. The V call is TRBV28, the J call TRBJ2-7; the D is unclear. The V end lost 4 bases, the J end lost 3 bases, and 16 bases lay between the germline ends. CDR1 is MDHEN, CDR2 SYDVKM, per germline. The CDR3 has 15 residues.

In regard to this clone: A much larger clone differs from this one at a single base, so this may be a read error. The rearrangement links TRBV7-2 to TRBJ2-1; D is possibly TRBD2 (5 bases). Trimming removed 3 bases at V and 0 bases at J, with 9 bases between. The germline V gene has CDR1 SGHTA and CDR2 FQGNSA. The CDR3 covers 15 residues. The CDR3 region has the DNA TGTGCCAGCAGCTTTAGCGTGAGCTCCTACAATGAGCAGTTCTTC. Encoded protein: CASSFSVSSYNEQFF.

The gene calls are TRBV30 and TRBJ1-2; D not certain. The CDR3 totals 12 residues. The V gene's germline CDR1 is GTSNPN and CDR2 SVGIG (reference sequence). V dropped 1 base and J dropped 4 bases, with 7 bases sitting between them. CDR3 amino acids: CAWSDNSYGYTF. The CDR3 nucleotides are TGTGCCTGGAGTGATAACTCCTATGGCTACACCTTC.

The chain links TRBV29-1 to TRBJ2-1, with D tentatively TRBD1 (5 bases). Germline values: CDR1 SQVTM, CDR2 ANQGSEA. The CDR3 runs 12 residues. Trimming removed 0 bases from V and 5 bases from J, with 5 bases in between. The CDR3 here is CSVEEGDNEQFF. The CDR3 DNA is TGCAGCGTTGAAGAAGGGGACAATGAGCAGTTCTTC.